This TCR beta chain was observed in a study of blood T cell repertoires in COVID-19 (dated by TCRdb to 2018 to 2020). About the study as a whole: Collaborator samples came from the United States, Italy and Spain and covered acute and convalescent phases of COVID-19. Subjects who had been exposed to COVID-19, were actively infected with it, or had recovered from it provided the deeply sampled blood TCRbeta repertoires that made up the dataset. The prospective study material was composed of cDNA or gDNA derived from T cells, B-cell-depleted T cells, or PBMCs. Nearly every sample came with metadata listing a de-identified subject ID, COVID-19 status, age in years and sex. Samples came from the ongoing ImmuneRACE study (first 160 participants) plus 1,254 subjects from 6 global collaborators. The repertoires were made available in a free public database intended to serve as a resource for research on the immune response to SARS-CoV-2. Where available, HLA class I and class II types were taken from metadata supplied by the sample provider and were not determined by assay-based typing. Overall study results and their limits: The quantity of clinical and demographic metadata differed by source and by participant and was supplied without curation.

CDR1 and CDR2 are drawn from the germline V gene: SGHRS, YFSETQ. The CDR3 holds 14 amino acids from the cysteine to the phenylalanine. Just CDR3 DNA is preserved here, 42 bases in frame from base 1. The V and J ends are trimmed by 4 bases and 6 bases, leaving 14 bases between them. TCRbeta CDR3 regions were amplified from genomic DNA by means of the immunoSEQ Assay, a bias-controlled multiplex PCR. Processing in the source paper ran as follows. Within the assay, amplification of reference gene primers was used to estimate how many nucleated cells each sample contained. To quantify the absolute abundance of each unique TCRbeta CDR3 rearrangement, sequence reads were collapsed and filtered. For each sample, productive Simpson clonality was calculated as the square root of Simpson's diversity index over productive rearrangements. In its TCRdb copy, this immuneACCESS table keeps in-frame sequences only and misses some clones. Where compared with another copy, unresolved V genes explain less than half of these, and the others have no known cause. D and trimming were read from the DNA, whereas the V and J calls and clone size are those reported in that table. For this sample there are approximately 210,000 clones; about 76% appear just once. The ten largest clones capture 8.5% to 10% of the sample.

Comment on this clone: What antigen it recognizes has not been identified. The input lacks base qualities; no much larger clone sits a single base away.

Enrolling through a virtual design, the prospective study's participants ranged in age from roughly 18 to 100 years and lived across 24 United States geographic areas. To assign participants to cohorts, the prospective study relied on clinical history that participants themselves reported in a screening survey and a study questionnaire. In the prospective study, mobile phlebotomists collected whole blood, serum and a nasopharyngeal or oropharyngeal swab from each participant. Additional blood draws and questionnaires over an approximately 2-month period could optionally be provided by prospective study participants. Blood samples from the prospective study were shipped frozen or at room temperature prior to DNA extraction.

The V and J genes are TRBV5-1 and TRBJ2-4, with the D gene not clear enough to name. This TCR came from a woman between 45 and 60 years old with acute COVID-19. Sequencing was performed on PBMCs or T cells enriched from blood (not recorded which). The CDR3 reads CASSLSYQANIQYF. The DNA reads TGCGCCAGCAGCCTATCGTATCAGGCAAACATTCAGTACTTC.